These T cell receptor beta chains were read from a single sample in a study of preoperative IRX-2 immunotherapy in early breast cancer. The assay was immunoSEQ multiplex PCR, and TCRdb's table has in-frame clones only and misses some. The sample includes about 89,000 clones, 86% of them seen just once. Sequenced here: tumor tissue, sampled after IRX-2 immunotherapy. The receptor set was obtained from a human donor with breast cancer. Both conserved end residues are part of each CDR3. D genes are given only for firm matches. Part of the rows lack a size; the others show once, few, many or a class for expanded clones.

j_gene: TRBJ1-5
abundance: NA
d_gene: NA
v_gene: TRBV19
CDR3aa: CASTQQGGQPQHF
CDR3nt: TGTGCCAGTACTCAACAGGGTGGTCAGCCCCAGCATTTT

j_gene: TRBJ2-3
abundance: NA
d_gene: TRBD1
v_gene: TRBV5-1
CDR3aa: CASSLQGALTDTQYF
CDR3nt: TGCGCCAGCAGCTTGCAGGGGGCCCTAACAGATACGCAGTATTTT

j_gene: TRBJ2-2
abundance: NA
d_gene: NA
v_gene: TRBV19
CDR3aa: CASSSGVGSNTGELFF
CDR3nt: TGTGCCAGTAGTAGCGGAGTAGGATCTAACACCGGGGAGCTGTTTTTT

j_gene: TRBJ1-2
abundance: NA
d_gene: NA
v_gene: TRBV30
CDR3aa: CAWSIEASLGYTF
CDR3nt: TGTGCCTGGAGTATAGAGGCGTCGCTCGGCTACACCTTC

j_gene: TRBJ2-2
abundance: once
d_gene: NA
v_gene: TRBV6-8
CDR3aa: CASIVAENTGELFF
CDR3nt: TGTGCCAGCATTGTGGCGGAGAACACCGGGGAGCTGTTTTTT

j_gene: TRBJ1-2
abundance: NA
d_gene: NA
v_gene: TRBV19
CDR3aa: CASSTPDGVPSYTF
CDR3nt: TGTGCCAGTAGTACCCCGGACGGGGTGCCCAGCTACACCTTC

j_gene: TRBJ1-5
abundance: NA
d_gene: NA
v_gene: TRBV5-1
CDR3aa: CASSLEGGNQPQHF
CDR3nt: TGCGCCAGCAGCTTGGAGGGCGGTAATCAGCCCCAGCATTTT

j_gene: TRBJ2-3
abundance: NA
d_gene: TRBD1
v_gene: TRBV6-8
CDR3aa: CASRRGGATDTQYF
CDR3nt: TGTGCCAGCAGGAGAGGGGGCGCGACAGATACGCAGTATTTT

j_gene: TRBJ1-1
abundance: NA
d_gene: NA
v_gene: TRBV10-1
CDR3aa: CASSVGGRDTEAFF
CDR3nt: TGCGCCAGCAGTGTTGGGGGGCGAGACACTGAAGCTTTCTTT

j_gene: TRBJ1-2
abundance: NA
d_gene: NA
v_gene: TRBV19
CDR3aa: CASSIWEFGGYTF
CDR3nt: TGTGCCAGTAGTATCTGGGAGTTTGGTGGCTACACCTTC

j_gene: TRBJ1-5
abundance: NA
d_gene: NA
v_gene: TRBV12-5
CDR3aa: CASGFGIAGAADQPQHF
CDR3nt: TGTGCTAGTGGTTTTGGAATCGCGGGGGCCGCGGATCAGCCCCAGCATTTT

j_gene: TRBJ2-1
abundance: NA
d_gene: NA
v_gene: TRBV11-3
CDR3aa: CASSPWSSNNEQFF
CDR3nt: TGTGCCAGCAGCCCCTGGTCATCAAACAATGAGCAGTTCTTC

j_gene: TRBJ2-7
abundance: medium-sized
d_gene: TRBD2
v_gene: TRBV6-8
CDR3aa: CASTLLANEQYF
CDR3nt: TGTGCCAGCACCTTACTAGCGAATGAGCAGTACTTC

j_gene: TRBJ2-3
abundance: once
d_gene: NA
v_gene: TRBV7-7
CDR3aa: CASSLLTRADTQYF
CDR3nt: TGTGCCAGCAGCTTATTGACCCGAGCAGATACGCAGTATTTT

j_gene: TRBJ1-3
abundance: NA
d_gene: NA
v_gene: TRBV7-5
CDR3aa: CASSHRDSRGNTIYF
CDR3nt: TGTGCCAGCAGTCATCGAGACAGCCGGGGAAACACCATATATTTT

j_gene: TRBJ1-1
abundance: NA
d_gene: NA
v_gene: TRBV5-1
CDR3aa: CASSLGMWGATEAFF
CDR3nt: TGCGCCAGCAGCTTGGGAATGTGGGGGGCCACTGAAGCTTTCTTT

j_gene: TRBJ1-1
abundance: few
d_gene: NA
v_gene: TRBV7-1
CDR3aa: CASSLDLYTEAFF
CDR3nt: TGTGCCAGCAGCTTAGACCTCTACACTGAAGCTTTCTTT

j_gene: TRBJ1-3
abundance: NA
d_gene: NA
v_gene: TRBV5-1
CDR3aa: CASSLGQASGNTIYF
CDR3nt: TGCGCCAGCAGCTTGGGGCAGGCCTCTGGAAACACCATATATTTT

j_gene: TRBJ1-1
abundance: NA
d_gene: NA
v_gene: TRBV5-1
CDR3aa: CASSFITGNTEAFF
CDR3nt: TGCGCCAGCAGCTTTATTACAGGGAACACTGAAGCTTTCTTT

j_gene: TRBJ1-2
abundance: NA
d_gene: NA
v_gene: TRBV28
CDR3aa: CASSVRDDGYTF
CDR3nt: TGTGCCAGCAGTGTCCGGGACGATGGCTACACCTTC

j_gene: TRBJ2-2
abundance: few
d_gene: NA
v_gene: TRBV15
CDR3aa: CATSRSTPGSTGELFF
CDR3nt: TGTGCCACCAGCAGATCGACGCCAGGGTCCACCGGGGAGCTGTTTTTT

j_gene: TRBJ2-7
abundance: NA
d_gene: NA
v_gene: TRBV28
CDR3aa: CASSSGTRYEQYF
CDR3nt: TGTGCCAGCAGTTCCGGGACCAGATACGAGCAGTACTTC

j_gene: TRBJ1-4
abundance: NA
d_gene: NA
v_gene: TRBV6-8
CDR3aa: CASSFRGSGFEKLFF
CDR3nt: TGTGCCAGCAGTTTTCGGGGCTCGGGTTTTGAAAAACTGTTTTTT

j_gene: TRBJ1-1
abundance: once
d_gene: TRBD1
v_gene: TRBV6-8
CDR3aa: CASSSTGGKITSEAFF
CDR3nt: TGTGCCAGCAGTTCGACAGGGGGAAAGATAACTTCCGAAGCTTTCTTT

j_gene: TRBJ2-5
abundance: NA
d_gene: NA
v_gene: TRBV10-1
CDR3aa: CASSESRGPETQYF
CDR3nt: TGCGCCAGCAGTGAGTCTCGAGGGCCAGAGACCCAGTACTTC

j_gene: TRBJ2-5
abundance: NA
d_gene: TRBD1
v_gene: TRBV29-1
CDR3aa: CSVGADRGGKTQYF
CDR3nt: TGCAGCGTTGGGGCCGACAGGGGAGGAAAGACCCAGTACTTC

j_gene: TRBJ2-3
abundance: NA
d_gene: NA
v_gene: TRBV6-8
CDR3aa: CATNGEKADTQYF
CDR3nt: TGTGCCACCAATGGGGAAAAGGCAGATACGCAGTATTTT

j_gene: TRBJ2-7
abundance: once
d_gene: NA
v_gene: TRBV25-1
CDR3aa: CASSEYGGSEQYF
CDR3nt: TGTGCCAGCAGTGAATACGGGGGATCCGAGCAGTACTTC

j_gene: TRBJ1-1
abundance: NA
d_gene: NA
v_gene: TRBV18
CDR3aa: CASSPKGRDTEAFF
CDR3nt: TGTGCCAGCTCACCTAAGGGGAGGGACACTGAAGCTTTCTTT

j_gene: TRBJ1-4
abundance: NA
d_gene: TRBD1
v_gene: TRBV29-1
CDR3aa: CSVPGQGNEKLFF
CDR3nt: TGCAGCGTCCCGGGACAGGGGAACGAAAAACTGTTTTTT

j_gene: TRBJ2-2
abundance: NA
d_gene: TRBD2
v_gene: TRBV19
CDR3aa: CASGLSGSTGELFF
CDR3nt: TGTGCCAGTGGGTTGAGCGGGAGCACCGGGGAGCTGTTTTTT

j_gene: TRBJ2-7
abundance: NA
d_gene: NA
v_gene: TRBV23-1
CDR3aa: CASSHKLDRFHPYEQYF
CDR3nt: TGCGCCAGCAGTCACAAATTAGACAGGTTTCACCCCTACGAGCAGTACTTC

j_gene: TRBJ2-2
abundance: NA
d_gene: NA
v_gene: TRBV6-8
CDR3aa: CASSIQVKNTGELFF
CDR3nt: TGTGCCAGCAGCATACAGGTTAAGAACACCGGGGAGCTGTTTTTT

j_gene: TRBJ2-6
abundance: NA
d_gene: TRBD1
v_gene: TRBV23-1
CDR3aa: CASKGRQGAYGANVLTF
CDR3nt: TGCGCCAGCAAGGGGAGACAGGGGGCTTATGGGGCCAACGTCCTGACTTTC

j_gene: TRBJ2-5
abundance: NA
d_gene: TRBD2
v_gene: TRBV5-1
CDR3aa: CASSLEGLAWETQYF
CDR3nt: TGCGCCAGCAGCTTGGAGGGACTAGCGTGGGAGACCCAGTACTTC

j_gene: TRBJ2-3
abundance: NA
d_gene: TRBD1
v_gene: TRBV28
CDR3aa: CASSSPGTGPDTQYF
CDR3nt: TGTGCCAGCAGTTCCCCCGGGACAGGCCCGGATACGCAGTATTTT

j_gene: TRBJ2-2
abundance: few
d_gene: TRBD1
v_gene: TRBV18
CDR3aa: CASSPNDRGLFF
CDR3nt: TGTGCCAGCTCACCTAACGACAGGGGGCTGTTTTTT

j_gene: TRBJ2-5
abundance: NA
d_gene: TRBD1
v_gene: TRBV18
CDR3aa: CASSPRPGQETQYF
CDR3nt: TGTGCCAGCTCACCACGGCCGGGACAGGAGACCCAGTACTTC